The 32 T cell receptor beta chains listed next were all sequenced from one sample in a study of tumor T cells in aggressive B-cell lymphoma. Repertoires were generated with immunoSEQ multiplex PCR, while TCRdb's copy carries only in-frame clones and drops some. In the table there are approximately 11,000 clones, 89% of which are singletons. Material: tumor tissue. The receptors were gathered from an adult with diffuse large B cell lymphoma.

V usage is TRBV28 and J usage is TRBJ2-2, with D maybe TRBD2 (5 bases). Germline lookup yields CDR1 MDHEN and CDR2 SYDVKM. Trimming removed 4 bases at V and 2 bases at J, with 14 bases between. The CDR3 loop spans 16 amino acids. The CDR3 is CASSYYLRGNTGELFF. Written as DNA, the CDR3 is TGTGCCAGCAGTTATTATTTACGGGGAAACACCGGGGAGCTGTTTTTT.

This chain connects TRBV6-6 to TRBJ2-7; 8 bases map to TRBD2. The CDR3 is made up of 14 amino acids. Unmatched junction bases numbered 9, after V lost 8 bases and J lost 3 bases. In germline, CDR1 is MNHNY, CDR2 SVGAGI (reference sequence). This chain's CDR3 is CASGISGGLYEQYF. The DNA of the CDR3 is TGTGCCAGCGGAATAAGCGGGGGCCTCTACGAGCAGTACTTC.

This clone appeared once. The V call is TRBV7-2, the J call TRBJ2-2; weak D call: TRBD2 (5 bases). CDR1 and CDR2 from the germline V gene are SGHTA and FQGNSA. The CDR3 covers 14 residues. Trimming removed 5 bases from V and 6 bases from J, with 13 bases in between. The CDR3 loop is CASSPLTRAGELFF. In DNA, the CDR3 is TGTGCCAGCAGCCCTCTTACTAGGGCCGGGGAGCTGTTTTTT. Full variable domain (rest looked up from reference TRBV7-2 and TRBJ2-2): GAGVSQSPSNKVTEKGKDVELRCDPISGHTALYWYRQSLGQGLEFLIYFQGNSAPDKSGLPSDRFSAERTGGSVSTLTIQRTQQEDSAVYLCASSPLTRAGELFFGEGSRLTVL.

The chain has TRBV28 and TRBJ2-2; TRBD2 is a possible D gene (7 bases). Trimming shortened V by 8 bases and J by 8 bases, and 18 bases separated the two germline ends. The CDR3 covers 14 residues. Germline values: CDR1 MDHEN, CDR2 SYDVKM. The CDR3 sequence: CASVHTGGAGELFF. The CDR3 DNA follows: TGTGCCAGCGTACACACGGGGGGCGCGGGGGAGCTGTTTTTT.

CDR3 in amino acids: CASSVAAVGGNTIYF. The DNA for the CDR3 is TGTGCCAGCAGCGTAGCGGCGGTTGGTGGAAACACCATATATTTT. The J gene is TRBJ1-3, the V gene TRBV9; D remains ambiguous. Trimming took 0 bases from V and 3 from J, leaving 10 bases between them. Germline CDR1 reads SGDLS; CDR2 reads YYNGEE. This CDR3 has 15 amino acids.

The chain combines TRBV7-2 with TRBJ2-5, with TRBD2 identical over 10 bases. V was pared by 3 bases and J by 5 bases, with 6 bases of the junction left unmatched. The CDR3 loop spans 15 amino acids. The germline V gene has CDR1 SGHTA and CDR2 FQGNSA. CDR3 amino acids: CASSFVAGGGETQYF. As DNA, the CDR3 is TGTGCCAGCAGCTTCGTAGCGGGAGGTGGCGAGACCCAGTACTTC.

DNA of the CDR3: TGTGCCAGCAGCTTGGCTTCCTTCGGGGAGCTGTTTTTT. Amino acids: CASSLASFGELFF. This chain connects TRBV5-5 to TRBJ2-2, with D unresolved. Germline values: CDR1 SGHKS, CDR2 YYEKEE (reference sequence). V dropped 0 bases and J dropped 7 bases, with 7 bases sitting between them. The CDR3 consists of 13 residues.

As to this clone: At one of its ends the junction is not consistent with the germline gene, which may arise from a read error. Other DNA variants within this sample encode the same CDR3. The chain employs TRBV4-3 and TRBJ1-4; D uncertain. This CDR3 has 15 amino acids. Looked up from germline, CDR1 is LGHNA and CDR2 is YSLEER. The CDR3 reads CASSPLAGLNEKLFF. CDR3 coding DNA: TGCGCCAGTAGCCCCCTAGCAGGACTTAATGAAAAACTGTTTTTT.

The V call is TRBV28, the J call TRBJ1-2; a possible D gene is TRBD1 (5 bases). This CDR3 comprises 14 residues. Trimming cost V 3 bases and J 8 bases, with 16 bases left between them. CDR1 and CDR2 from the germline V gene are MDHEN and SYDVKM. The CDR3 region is CASSLLTGTGGYTF. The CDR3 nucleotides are TGTGCCAGCAGTTTGTTAACGGGGACTGGAGGCTACACCTTC.

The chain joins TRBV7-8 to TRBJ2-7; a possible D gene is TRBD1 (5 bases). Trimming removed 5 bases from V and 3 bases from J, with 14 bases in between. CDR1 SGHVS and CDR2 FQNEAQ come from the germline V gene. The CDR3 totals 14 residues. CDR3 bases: TGTGCCAGCAGCCTCAGGGAAAGCAGCTACGAGCAGTACTTC. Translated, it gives CASSLRESSYEQYF.

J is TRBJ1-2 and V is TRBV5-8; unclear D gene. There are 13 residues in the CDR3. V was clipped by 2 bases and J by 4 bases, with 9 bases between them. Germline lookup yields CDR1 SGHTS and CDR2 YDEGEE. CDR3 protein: CASSFTGVYGYTF. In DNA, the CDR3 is TGTGCCAGCAGCTTCACGGGAGTCTATGGCTACACCTTC.

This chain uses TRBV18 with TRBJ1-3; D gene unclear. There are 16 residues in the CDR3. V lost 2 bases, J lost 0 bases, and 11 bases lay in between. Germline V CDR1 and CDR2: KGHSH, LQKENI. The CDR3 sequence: CASSPWKAGSGNTIYF. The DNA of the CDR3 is TGTGCCAGCTCACCATGGAAGGCAGGCTCTGGAAACACCATATATTTT.

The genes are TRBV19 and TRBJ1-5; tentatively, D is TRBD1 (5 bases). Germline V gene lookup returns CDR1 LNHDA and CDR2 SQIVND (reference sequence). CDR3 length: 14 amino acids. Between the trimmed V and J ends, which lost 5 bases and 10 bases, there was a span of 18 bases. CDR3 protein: CASSSTGGRGPQHF. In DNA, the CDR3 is TGTGCCAGTAGTTCAACGGGTGGGAGGGGTCCCCAGCATTTT.

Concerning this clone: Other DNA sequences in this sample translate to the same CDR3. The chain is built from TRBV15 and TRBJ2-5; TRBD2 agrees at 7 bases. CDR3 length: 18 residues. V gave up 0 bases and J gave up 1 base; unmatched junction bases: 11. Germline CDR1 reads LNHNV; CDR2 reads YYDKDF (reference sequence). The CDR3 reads CATSRDLGRGPRQETQYF. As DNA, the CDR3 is TGTGCCACCAGCAGAGATCTAGGGAGGGGCCCCCGCCAAGAGACCCAGTACTTC.

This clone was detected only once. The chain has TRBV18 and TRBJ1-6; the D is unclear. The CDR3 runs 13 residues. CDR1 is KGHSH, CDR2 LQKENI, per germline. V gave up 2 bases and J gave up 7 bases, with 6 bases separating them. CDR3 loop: CASSPNRNSPLHF. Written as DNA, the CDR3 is TGTGCCAGCTCACCAAACCGGAATTCACCCCTCCACTTT.

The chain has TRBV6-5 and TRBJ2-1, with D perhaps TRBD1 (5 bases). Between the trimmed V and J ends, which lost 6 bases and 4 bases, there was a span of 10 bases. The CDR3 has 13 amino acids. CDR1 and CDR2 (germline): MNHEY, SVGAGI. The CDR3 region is CASRGRRYNEQFF. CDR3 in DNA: TGTGCCAGCAGGGGGCGAAGATACAATGAGCAGTTCTTC.

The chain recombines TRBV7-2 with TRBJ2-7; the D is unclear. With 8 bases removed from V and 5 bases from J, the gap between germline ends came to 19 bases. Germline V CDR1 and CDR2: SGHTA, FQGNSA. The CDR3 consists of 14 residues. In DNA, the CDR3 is TGTGCCAGCGCATCGGCACTACGTTTCCACGAGCAGTACTTC. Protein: CASASALRFHEQYF.

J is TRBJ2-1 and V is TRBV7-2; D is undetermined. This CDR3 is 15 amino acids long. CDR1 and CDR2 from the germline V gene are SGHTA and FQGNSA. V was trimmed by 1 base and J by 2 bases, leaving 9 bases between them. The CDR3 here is CASSLENLPYNEQFF. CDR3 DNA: TGTGCCAGCAGCTTAGAAAATCTACCCTACAATGAGCAGTTCTTC.

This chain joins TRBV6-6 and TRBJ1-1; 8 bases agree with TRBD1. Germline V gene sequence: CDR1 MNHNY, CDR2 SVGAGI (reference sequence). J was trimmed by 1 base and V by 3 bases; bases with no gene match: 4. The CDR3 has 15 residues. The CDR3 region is CASSYGTGENTEAFF. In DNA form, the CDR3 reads TGTGCCAGCAGTTATGGGACAGGAGAGAACACTGAAGCTTTCTTT.

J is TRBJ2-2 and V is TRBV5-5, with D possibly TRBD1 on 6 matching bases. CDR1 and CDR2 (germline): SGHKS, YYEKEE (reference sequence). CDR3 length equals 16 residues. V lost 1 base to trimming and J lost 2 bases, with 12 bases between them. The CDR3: CASSLSYRANTGELFF. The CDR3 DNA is TGTGCCAGCAGCTTGTCGTACAGGGCAAACACCGGGGAGCTGTTTTTT.

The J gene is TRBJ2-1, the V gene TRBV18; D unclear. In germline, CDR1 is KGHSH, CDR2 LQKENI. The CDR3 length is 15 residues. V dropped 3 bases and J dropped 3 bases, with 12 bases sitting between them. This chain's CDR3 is CASSPTPTGYNEQFF. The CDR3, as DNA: TGTGCCAGCTCACCTACTCCGACGGGCTACAATGAGCAGTTCTTC.

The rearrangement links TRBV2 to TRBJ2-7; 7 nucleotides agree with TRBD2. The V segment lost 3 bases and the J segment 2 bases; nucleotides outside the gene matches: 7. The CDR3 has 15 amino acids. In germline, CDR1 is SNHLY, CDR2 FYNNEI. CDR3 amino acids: CASSDPSGVPYEQYF. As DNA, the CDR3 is TGTGCCAGCAGTGATCCCAGCGGGGTCCCCTACGAGCAGTACTTC.

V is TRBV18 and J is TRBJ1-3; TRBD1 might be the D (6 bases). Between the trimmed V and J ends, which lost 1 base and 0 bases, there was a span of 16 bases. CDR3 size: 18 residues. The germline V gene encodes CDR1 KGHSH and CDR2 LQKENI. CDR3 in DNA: TGTGCCAGCTCACCACGGAGGACAGACTATAACTCTGGAAACACCATATATTTT. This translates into CASSPRRTDYNSGNTIYF.

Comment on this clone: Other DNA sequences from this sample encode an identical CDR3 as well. The CDR3 DNA reads TGTGCCAGCAGGCGACAGGGGACAAATTCACCCCTCCACTTT. Translated: CASRRQGTNSPLHF. V and J are TRBV2 and TRBJ1-6; 8 nucleotides agree with TRBD1. There are 14 residues in the CDR3. The V gene end was trimmed by 6 bases and the J gene end by 7 bases; junction bases not matched to a gene: 5. Germline V gene sequence: CDR1 SNHLY, CDR2 FYNNEI.

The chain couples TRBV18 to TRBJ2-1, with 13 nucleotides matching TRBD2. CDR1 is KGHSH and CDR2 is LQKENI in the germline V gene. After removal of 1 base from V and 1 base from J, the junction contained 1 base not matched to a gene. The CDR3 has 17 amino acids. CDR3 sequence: CASSPRTSGSSYNEQFF. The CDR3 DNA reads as TGTGCCAGCTCACCACGGACTAGCGGGAGTTCCTACAATGAGCAGTTCTTC.

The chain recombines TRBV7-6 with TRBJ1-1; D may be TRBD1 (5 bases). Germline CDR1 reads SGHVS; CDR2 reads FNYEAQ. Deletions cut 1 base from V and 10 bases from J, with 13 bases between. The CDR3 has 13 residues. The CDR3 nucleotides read TGTGCCAGCAGCTTAGGGGGGGGAGAGGGAGCTTTCTTT. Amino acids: CASSLGGGEGAFF.

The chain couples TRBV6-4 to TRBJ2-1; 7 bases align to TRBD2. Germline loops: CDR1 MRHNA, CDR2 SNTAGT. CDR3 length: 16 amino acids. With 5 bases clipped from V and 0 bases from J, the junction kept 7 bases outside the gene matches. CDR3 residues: CASSRVGGSSYNEQFF. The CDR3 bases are TGTGCCAGCAGTCGAGTTGGCGGGAGCTCCTACAATGAGCAGTTCTTC.

CDR3 sequence: CASSLQQGSNEKLFF. The CDR3 region has the DNA TGTGCCAGCAGCCTCCAGCAGGGAAGTAATGAAAAACTGTTTTTT. V and J are TRBV7-6 and TRBJ1-4; a weak D match, TRBD1 (5 bases). The CDR3 has 15 amino acids. In germline, CDR1 is SGHVS, CDR2 FNYEAQ. Trimming shortened V by 5 bases and J by 4 bases, and 14 bases separated the two germline ends.

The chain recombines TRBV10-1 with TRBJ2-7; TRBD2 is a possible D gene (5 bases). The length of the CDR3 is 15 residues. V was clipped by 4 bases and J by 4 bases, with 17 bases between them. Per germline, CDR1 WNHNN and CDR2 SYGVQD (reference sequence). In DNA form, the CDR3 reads TGCGCCAGCAGTGCCCAGCGGCAGCACGGGTACGAGCAGTACTTC. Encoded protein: CASSAQRQHGYEQYF.

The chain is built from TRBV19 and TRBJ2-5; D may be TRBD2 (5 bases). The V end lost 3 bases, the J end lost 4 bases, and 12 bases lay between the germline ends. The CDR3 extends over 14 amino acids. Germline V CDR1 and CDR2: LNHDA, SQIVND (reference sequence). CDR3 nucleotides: TGTGCCAGTAGTATCCGAGGGCGGCGAGAGACCCAGTACTTC. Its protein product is CASSIRGRRETQYF.

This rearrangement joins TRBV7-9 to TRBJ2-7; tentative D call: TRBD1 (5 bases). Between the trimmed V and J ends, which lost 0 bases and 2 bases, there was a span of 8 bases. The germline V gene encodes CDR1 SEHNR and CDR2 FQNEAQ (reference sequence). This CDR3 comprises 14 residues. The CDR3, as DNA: TGTGCCAGCAGCTTAGCGGGGCTCGCCTACGAGCAGTACTTC. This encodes CASSLAGLAYEQYF. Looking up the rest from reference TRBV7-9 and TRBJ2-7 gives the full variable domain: DTGVSQNPRHKITKRGQNVTFRCDPISEHNRLYWYRQTLGQGPEFLTYFQNEAQLEKSRLLSDRFSAERPKGSFSTLEIQRTEQGDSAMYLCASSLAGLAYEQYFGPGTRLTVT.

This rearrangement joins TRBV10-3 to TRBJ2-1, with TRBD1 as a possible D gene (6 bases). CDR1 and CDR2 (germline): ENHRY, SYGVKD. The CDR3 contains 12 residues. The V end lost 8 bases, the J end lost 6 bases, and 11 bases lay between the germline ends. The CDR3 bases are TGTGCCATCGGGGGCGAGTCCAATGAGCAGTTCTTC. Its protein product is CAIGGESNEQFF.